What follows is one T cell receptor (beta chain) and its context. The same CDR3 also results from other DNA sequences found in this sample. The sample originates from a study of shared clonotypes between healthy human individuals. As defined, naive CD8 cells were CD45RO-negative and positively selected for CCR7, with terminally differentiated effector memory CD45RA+ cells excluded. Some clones are missing from TCRdb's copy, which holds only in-frame ones; the method was immunoSEQ multiplex PCR. The table lists about 550,000 clones, 95% of them singletons, with 0.11% in the top ten. Sequencing was carried out using naive CD8+ T cells sorted from blood. The receptor was isolated from a woman aged 25-40 years in good health.

The CDR3 DNA reads TGTGCCAGCAGTTTTAGGGGCAGCAATCAGCCCCAGCATTTT. It codes for CASSFRGSNQPQHF. This chain joins TRBV13 and TRBJ1-5; D possibly corresponds to TRBD1 (5 bases). Per germline, CDR1 PRHDT and CDR2 FYEKMQ (reference sequence). The CDR3 totals 14 residues. V gave up 6 bases and J gave up 1 base, with 10 bases separating them.